The rows below give T cell receptor beta chains drawn from one sample of a study of blood T cell repertoires in COVID-19. Produced via immunoSEQ multiplex PCR; TCRdb's table is partial and in-frame only. The data hold approximately 150,000 clones, with 75% to 90% observed a single time. Sequenced input: peripheral blood. These receptors were taken from a woman aged 45-65 years with acute or convalescent COVID-19. Each CDR3 is given with its conserved first and last residue.

>TRBV2
CASKPQGAGEKLFF
>TRBV10-2
CASTEGARAGYTF
>TRBV18
CASSPVGTGEGTEAFF
>TRBV7-3
CASSFAGLTDTQYF
>TRBV2
CASSARGLEQYF
>TRBV7-9
CASSYQDNLLSDF
>TRBV5-1
CASRPGQGVGEQYF
>TRBV30
CAWSATGGTEAFF
>TRBV12-3/TRBV12-4
CASSSGLSYEQYF
>TRBV5-1
CASSLTGEDAGNTIYF
>TRBV4-1
CASSQVTGGPLYEQYF
>TRBV11-2
CASSLDIPGNTIYF
>TRBV20-1
CSASFGGGADTQYF
>TRBV5-8
CASSSGTASSYNSPLHF
>TRBV4-1
CASSPGLPHNEQFF
>TRBV6-1
CASSEFIQANTGELFF
>TRBV25-1
CASSPRGQGLYGYTF
>TRBV12-3/TRBV12-4
CASIRDTSNEQFF
>TRBV24-1
CATSDRDNQETQYF
>TRBV18
CASSRRQGEAFF
>TRBV6-1
CASSESTYRNSPLHF
>TRBV14
CASSQDYQGARGYTF